The 19 T cell receptor beta chains in this list originate from one sample, sequenced in a study of shared clonotypes between healthy human individuals. Only in-frame clones appear in the TCRdb table, and some are missing; sequencing was by immunoSEQ multiplex PCR. There are over a million clones in the sample; around 78% occur only once, and 0.5% to 0.6% lies in the top ten. Sample: memory CD4+ T cells from PBMCs. Subset described: CD45RA-negative fraction. Receptors were obtained from a man aged 18 to 29 in good health. Some clones in this sample may be carry-over from other donors' samples.

CDR3 sequence (DNA): TGTGCCAGTAGTAGCACGACAGGGAAAAAGAACACCGGGGAGCTGTTTTTT. Translating gives CASSSTTGKKNTGELFF. The gene calls are TRBV19 and TRBJ2-2; 7 nucleotides align to TRBD1. Unmatched junction bases numbered 9, after V lost 4 bases and J lost 1 base. Germline loops: CDR1 LNHDA, CDR2 SQIVND (reference sequence). The CDR3 spans 17 residues.

J is TRBJ2-7 and V is TRBV13, with a possible D match to TRBD2 (6 bases). V gave up 5 bases and J gave up 4 bases, with 9 bases separating them. The CDR3 is 12 amino acids. In germline, CDR1 is PRHDT, CDR2 FYEKMQ (reference sequence). CDR3 sequence: CASSRDSYEQYF. The CDR3 DNA is TGTGCCAGCAGCCGGGACTCGTACGAGCAGTACTTC.

This clone was detected only a few times. The chain links TRBV7-9 to TRBJ2-7; D may be TRBD2 (6 bases). CDR3 length equals 15 residues. The V gene lost 6 bases and the J gene lost 2 bases, with 17 bases spanning the gap. Germline-derived CDR1 and CDR2 are SEHNR and FQNEAQ (reference sequence). CDR3: CASSPGDVYPYEQYF. CDR3 sequence (DNA): TGTGCCAGCAGTCCGGGAGATGTATACCCCTACGAGCAGTACTTC.

The chain is built from TRBV6-5 and TRBJ1-1; D not certain. V was cut by 5 bases and J by 7 bases, with 11 bases left in between. The V gene's germline CDR1 is MNHEY and CDR2 SVGAGI. This CDR3 is 12 amino acids long. The CDR3 bases are TGTGCCAGCAGTCCACGTACGGGTGAAGCTTTCTTT. This translates into CASSPRTGEAFF.

As for this clone: A far more abundant clone sits one base away, making this likely a read error. J is TRBJ2-2 and V is TRBV9; D gene ambiguous. V was clipped by 0 bases and J by 0 bases, with 3 bases between them. The CDR3 sequence is 14 residues long. Per germline, CDR1 SGDLS and CDR2 YYNGEE. The CDR3 region is CASSVGANTGELFF. As DNA, the CDR3 is TGTGCCAGCAGCGTAGGAGCGAACACCGGGGAGCTGTTTTTT. The full variable domain, completed using reference TRBV9 and TRBJ2-2, is DSGVTQTPKHLITATGQRVTLRCSPRSGDLSVYWYQQSLDQGLQFLIQYYNGEERAKGNILERFSAQQFPDLHSELNLSSLELGDSALYFCASSVGANTGELFFGEGSRLTVL.

This clone was detected once. The chain has TRBV27 and TRBJ2-5; D may match TRBD1 or TRBD2 (6 bases each). The CDR3 has 16 amino acids. Trimming shortened V by 4 bases and J by 5 bases, and 20 bases separated the two germline ends. The germline V gene has CDR1 MNHEY and CDR2 SMNVEV (reference sequence). CDR3 in amino acids: CASSSRWGAISETQYF. CDR3 bases: TGTGCCAGCAGTTCCCGCTGGGGGGCTATTTCCGAGACCCAGTACTTC.

The CDR3 sequence is CASSFQTSGTSTDTQYF. The CDR3 DNA follows: TGTGCCAGCAGTTTTCAGACTAGCGGGACTAGCACAGATACGCAGTATTTT. The chain links TRBV27 to TRBJ2-3; TRBD2 aligns across 11 bases. Germline lookup yields CDR1 MNHEY and CDR2 SMNVEV (reference sequence). The CDR3 contains 17 residues. The junction had 5 bases not matched to a gene; V was cut back by 3 bases and J by 0 bases.

The chain recombines TRBV11-2 with TRBJ2-1; 14 nucleotides align to TRBD2. The length of the CDR3 is 15 residues. Germline V lookup: CDR1 SGHAT, CDR2 FQNNGV. The junction had 7 bases not matched to a gene; V was cut back by 0 bases and J by 15 bases. This chain's CDR3 is CASSLEPRTSGRLFF. The DNA for the CDR3 is TGTGCCAGCAGCTTAGAACCCCGGACTAGCGGGAGGCTGTTCTTC.

V usage is TRBV4-2 and J usage is TRBJ1-5, with unresolved D. The CDR3 totals 16 residues. Trimming removed 1 base from V and 7 bases from J, with 17 bases in between. Per the germline V gene, CDR1 is LGHNA and CDR2 is YNFKEQ. CDR3 region: CASSQVQWASGQPQHF. The CDR3 nucleotides read TGTGCCAGCAGCCAAGTGCAGTGGGCCTCGGGGCAGCCCCAGCATTTT.

This clone has a count of ten or more. The chain recombines TRBV28 with TRBJ1-1; possibly TRBD1 for D (6 bases). Trimming shortened V by 7 bases and J by 5 bases, and 11 bases separated the two germline ends. From germline, CDR1 is MDHEN and CDR2 SYDVKM. The CDR3 sequence is 12 residues long. This CDR3 is CASKPGVTEAFF. The CDR3 region has the DNA TGTGCCAGCAAGCCAGGGGTGACTGAAGCTTTCTTT.

The chain combines TRBV15 with TRBJ2-5; D is perhaps TRBD2 (5 bases). Germline loops: CDR1 LNHNV, CDR2 YYDKDF (reference sequence). CDR3 length: 14 amino acids. The V end was cut by 0 bases, the J end by 7 bases, with 12 bases between. DNA of the CDR3: TGTGCCACCAGCAGAGATCTTGCAGAGGGGACCCAGTACTTC. This translates into CATSRDLAEGTQYF.

The chain recombines TRBV14 with TRBJ2-3; possible D gene TRBD1, 5 bases. V was shortened by 4 bases and J by 5 bases, with 10 bases between the two germline ends. Per the germline V gene, CDR1 is SGHDN and CDR2 is FVKESK. CDR3 length: 13 residues. CDR3 sequence: CASSPGLGDTQYF. Here the CDR3 DNA reads TGTGCCAGCAGCCCAGGGTTGGGAGATACGCAGTATTTT.

Comments on this clone: Other DNA sequences in this specimen translate into the identical CDR3. The chain joins TRBV7-9 to TRBJ1-2; a possible D gene is TRBD1 (6 bases). CDR1 is SEHNR and CDR2 is FQNEAQ in the germline V gene (reference sequence). This CDR3 is 13 amino acids long. V shed 3 bases and J shed 5 bases, with 10 bases lying between them. Here the CDR3 DNA reads TGTGCCAGCAGCTTGGACAGCCTATATGGCTACACCTTC. Protein product: CASSLDSLYGYTF.

The chain employs TRBV5-1 and TRBJ2-6; 12 positions agree with TRBD2. Trimming removed 4 bases from V and 3 bases from J; junction bases left unmatched: 8. Per germline, CDR1 SGHRS and CDR2 YFSETQ. The CDR3 has 18 residues. In DNA, the CDR3 is TGCGCCAGCAGCCGACTAGCGGGGGAGCCGGGTGGGGCCAACGTCCTGACTTTC. It yields the protein CASSRLAGEPGGANVLTF.

V gene TRBV7-9 combines with J gene TRBJ2-1; no definite D call. V was cut by 7 bases and J by 4 bases, with 8 bases left in between. CDR1 and CDR2 from the germline V gene are SEHNR and FQNEAQ (reference sequence). The CDR3 has 12 residues. CDR3 sequence (DNA): TGTGCCAGCACCCTCACGTACAATGAGCAGTTCTTC. Translated, it gives CASTLTYNEQFF.

The chain has TRBV14 and TRBJ1-2; tentative D call: TRBD1 (5 bases). Between the trimmed V and J ends, which lost 0 bases and 5 bases, there was a span of 19 bases. Germline-derived CDR1 and CDR2 are SGHDN and FVKESK. CDR3 length equals 17 residues. In DNA form, the CDR3 reads TGTGCCAGCAGCCAAGATAAACAGCCGGAGTGGGGGTATGGCTACACCTTC. This codes for CASSQDKQPEWGYGYTF.

In its sample, this clone was seen once. J is TRBJ1-2 and V is TRBV7-8, with D unclear. The CDR3 sequence is 12 residues long. The germline gives CDR1 SGHVS, CDR2 FQNEAQ. With 2 bases removed from V and 5 bases from J, the gap between germline ends came to 6 bases. The DNA of the CDR3 is TGTGCCAGCAGCTTATCCGGATATGGCTACACCTTC. This codes for CASSLSGYGYTF.

This clone was picked up many times. This chain joins TRBV9 and TRBJ2-3, with TRBD2 identical over 9 bases. Germline CDR1 reads SGDLS; CDR2 reads YYNGEE. CDR3 length equals 15 residues. V gave up 0 bases and J gave up 5 bases; unmatched junction bases: 4. CDR3 nucleotides: TGTGCCAGCAGCGTAGGCGGGAGGGCCGGAGATACGCAGTATTTT. Amino acid sequence: CASSVGGRAGDTQYF.

The DNA for the CDR3 is TGTGCCTGGAGTCTCACTAGCGGAATTTACGAGCAGTACTTC. It translates to CAWSLTSGIYEQYF. V usage is TRBV30 and J usage is TRBJ2-7, with 8 bases aligning to TRBD2. CDR3 length: 14 amino acids. Germline V gene data show CDR1 as GTSNPN and CDR2 as SVGIG (reference sequence). V lost 2 bases to trimming and J lost 4 bases; unmatched junction nucleotides: 7.